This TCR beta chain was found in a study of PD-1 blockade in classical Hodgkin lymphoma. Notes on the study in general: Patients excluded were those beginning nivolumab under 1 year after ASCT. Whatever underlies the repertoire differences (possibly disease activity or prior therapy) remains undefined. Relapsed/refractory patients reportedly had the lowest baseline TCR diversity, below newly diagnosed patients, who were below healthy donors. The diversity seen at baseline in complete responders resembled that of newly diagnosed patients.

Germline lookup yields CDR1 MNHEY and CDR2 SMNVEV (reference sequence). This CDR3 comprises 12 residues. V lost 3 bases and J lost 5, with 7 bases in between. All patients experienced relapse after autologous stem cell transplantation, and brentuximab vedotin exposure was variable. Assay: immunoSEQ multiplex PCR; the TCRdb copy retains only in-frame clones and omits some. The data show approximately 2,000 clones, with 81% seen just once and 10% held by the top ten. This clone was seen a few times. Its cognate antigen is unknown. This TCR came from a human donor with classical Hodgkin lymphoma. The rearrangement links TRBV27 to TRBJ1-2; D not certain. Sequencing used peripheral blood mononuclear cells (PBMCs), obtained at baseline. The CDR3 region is CASSLAGYGYTF. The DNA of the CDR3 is TGTGCCAGCAGTTTGGCGGGTTATGGCTACACCTTC.